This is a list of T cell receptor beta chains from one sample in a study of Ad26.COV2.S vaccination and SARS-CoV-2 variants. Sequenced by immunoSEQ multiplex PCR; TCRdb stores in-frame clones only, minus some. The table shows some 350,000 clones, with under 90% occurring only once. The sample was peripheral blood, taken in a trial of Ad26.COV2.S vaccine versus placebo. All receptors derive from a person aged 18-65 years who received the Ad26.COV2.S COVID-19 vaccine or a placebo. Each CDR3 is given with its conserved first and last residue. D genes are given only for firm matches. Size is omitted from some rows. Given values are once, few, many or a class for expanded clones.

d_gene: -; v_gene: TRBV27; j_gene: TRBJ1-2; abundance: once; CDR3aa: CASSFVSSNYGYTF; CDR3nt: TGTGCCAGCAGTTTTGTCAGCTCTAACTATGGCTACACCTTC
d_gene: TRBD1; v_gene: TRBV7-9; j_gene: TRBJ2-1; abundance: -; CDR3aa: CASSFERQGRTYNEQFF; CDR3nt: TGTGCCAGCAGCTTCGAACGACAGGGTCGGACCTACAATGAGCAGTTCTTC
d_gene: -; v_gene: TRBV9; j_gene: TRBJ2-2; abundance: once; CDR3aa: CASSVTVWGADTGELFF; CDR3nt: TGTGCCAGCAGCGTTACAGTCTGGGGCGCAGACACCGGGGAGCTGTTTTTT
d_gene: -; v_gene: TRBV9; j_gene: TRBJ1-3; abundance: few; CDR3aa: CASSPQQGRNTIYF; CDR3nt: TGTGCCAGCAGCCCCCAGCAGGGGCGAAACACCATATATTTT
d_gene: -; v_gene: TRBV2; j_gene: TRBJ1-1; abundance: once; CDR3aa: CASSERGGALNTEAFF; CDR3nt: TGTGCCAGCAGTGAAAGAGGGGGGGCCCTGAACACTGAAGCTTTCTTT
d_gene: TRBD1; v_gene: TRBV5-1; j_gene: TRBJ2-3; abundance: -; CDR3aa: CASSSLSGGYIGTDTQYF; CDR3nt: TGCGCCAGCAGCTCACTTTCAGGGGGTTATATCGGCACAGATACGCAGTATTTT
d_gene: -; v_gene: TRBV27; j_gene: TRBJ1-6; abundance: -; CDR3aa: CASSLSSLNSPLHF; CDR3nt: TGTGCCAGCAGTTTATCCTCCCTGAATTCACCCCTCCACTTT
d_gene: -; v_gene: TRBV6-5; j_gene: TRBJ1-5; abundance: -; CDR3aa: CASRQGQNQPQHF; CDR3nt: TGTGCCAGCAGGCAGGGGCAGAATCAGCCCCAGCATTTT
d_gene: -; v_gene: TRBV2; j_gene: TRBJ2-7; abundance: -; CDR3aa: CASIFEGTYEQYF; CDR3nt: TGTGCCAGCATCTTTGAGGGGACCTACGAGCAGTACTTC
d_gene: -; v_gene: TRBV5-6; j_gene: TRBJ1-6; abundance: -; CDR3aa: CASSRSRVNNSPLHF; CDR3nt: TGTGCCAGCAGCAGATCAAGAGTAAATAATTCACCCCTCCACTTT
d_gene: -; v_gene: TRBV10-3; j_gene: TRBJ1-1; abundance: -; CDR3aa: CAISEAGRLVTEAFF; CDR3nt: TGTGCCATCAGTGAAGCAGGGCGGTTGGTCACTGAAGCTTTCTTT
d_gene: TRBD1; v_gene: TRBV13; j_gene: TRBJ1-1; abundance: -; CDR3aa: CASNRGLALDTEAFF; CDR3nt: TGTGCCAGCAACAGGGGGCTCGCTTTGGACACTGAAGCTTTCTTT
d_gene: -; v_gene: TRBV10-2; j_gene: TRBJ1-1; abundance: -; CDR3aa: CASSTTDYVNTEAFF; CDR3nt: TGCGCCAGCAGTACGACAGATTACGTGAACACTGAAGCTTTCTTT
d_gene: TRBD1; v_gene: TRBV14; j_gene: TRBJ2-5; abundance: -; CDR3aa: CASSQDTGGAETQYF; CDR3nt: TGTGCCAGCAGCCAAGATACAGGGGGTGCAGAGACCCAGTACTTC
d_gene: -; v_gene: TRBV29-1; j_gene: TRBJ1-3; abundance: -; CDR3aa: CSVGFGLNTIYF; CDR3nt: TGCAGCGTTGGGTTTGGCCTAAACACCATATATTTT
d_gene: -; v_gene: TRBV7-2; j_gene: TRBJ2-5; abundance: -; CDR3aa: CASSLGQQETQYF; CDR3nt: TGTGCCAGCAGCTTGGGGCAGCAAGAGACCCAGTACTTC
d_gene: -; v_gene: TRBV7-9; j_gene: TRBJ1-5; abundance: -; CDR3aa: CASSRGGNQPQHF; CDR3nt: TGTGCCAGCAGCCGAGGGGGCAATCAGCCCCAGCATTTT
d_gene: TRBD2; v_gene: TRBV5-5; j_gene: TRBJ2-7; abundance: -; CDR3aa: CASSQMGLAGENHLYEQYF; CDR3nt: TGTGCCAGCAGCCAAATGGGACTAGCGGGGGAGAATCACTTGTACGAGCAGTACTTC
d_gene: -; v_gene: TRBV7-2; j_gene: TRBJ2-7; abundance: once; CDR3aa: CASSHSQGYYEQYF; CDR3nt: TGTGCCAGCAGCCATTCCCAGGGATACTACGAGCAGTACTTC
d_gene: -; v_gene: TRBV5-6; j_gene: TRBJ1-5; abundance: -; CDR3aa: CASSLEGQPQHF; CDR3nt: TGTGCCAGCAGCTTAGAGGGGCAGCCCCAGCATTTT
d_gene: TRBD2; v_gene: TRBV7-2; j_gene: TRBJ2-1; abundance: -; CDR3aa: CASSPGGLAGVRQFF; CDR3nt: TGTGCCAGCAGCCCGGGGGGACTAGCGGGAGTAAGGCAGTTCTTC
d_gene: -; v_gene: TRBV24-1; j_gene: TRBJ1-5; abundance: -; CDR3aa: CATSDGGNQPQHF; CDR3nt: TGTGCCACCAGTGACGGGGGCAATCAGCCCCAGCATTTT
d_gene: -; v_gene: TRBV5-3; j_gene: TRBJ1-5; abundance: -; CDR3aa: CARSFPGVSNQPQHF; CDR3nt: TGTGCCAGAAGCTTTCCGGGAGTAAGCAATCAGCCCCAGCATTTT
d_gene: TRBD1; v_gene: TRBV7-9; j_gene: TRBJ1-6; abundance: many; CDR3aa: CASSTTGGADNSPLHF; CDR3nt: TGTGCCAGCAGCACCACAGGGGGCGCAGATAATTCACCCCTCCACTTT